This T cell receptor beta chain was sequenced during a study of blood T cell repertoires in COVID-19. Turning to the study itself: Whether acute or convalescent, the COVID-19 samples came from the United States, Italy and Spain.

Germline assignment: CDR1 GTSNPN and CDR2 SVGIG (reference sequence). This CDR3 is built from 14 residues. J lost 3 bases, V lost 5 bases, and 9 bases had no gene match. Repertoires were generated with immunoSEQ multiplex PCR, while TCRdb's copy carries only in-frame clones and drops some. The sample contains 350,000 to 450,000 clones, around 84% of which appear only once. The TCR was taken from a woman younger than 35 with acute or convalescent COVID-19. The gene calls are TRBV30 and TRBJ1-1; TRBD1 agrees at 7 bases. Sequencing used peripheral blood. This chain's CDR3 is CAWRPDRYYTEAFF. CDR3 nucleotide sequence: TGTGCCTGGCGCCCGGACAGGTATTACACTGAAGCTTTCTTT.